This TCR beta chain was recovered during a study of shared clonotypes between healthy human individuals. Concerning this clone: The antigen remains undetermined.

The replicate PCRs on unsorted PBMC were given around 0.3 ug DNA, which is 27,000 or so T cell genomes. Assay: immunoSEQ multiplex PCR; the TCRdb copy retains only in-frame clones and omits some. This sample has fewer than 650,000 clones, with around 76% found just once. Findings and limits, study-wide: Only blood underwent sampling, and tissue repertoires likely differ.

The sequence derives from a woman between 40 and 55 years old in good health. Some clones in this sample may be carry-over from other donors' samples. The specimen sequenced was PBMCs.

As DNA, the CDR3 is TGTGCCAGCAGTTCGGACAGGGTAGGCCCGAAAGCTTTCTTT. Translated, it gives CASSSDRVGPKAFF. The genes are TRBV27 and TRBJ1-1, with 8 bases fitting TRBD1. The CDR3 consists of 14 residues. Germline-derived CDR1 and CDR2 are MNHEY and SMNVEV (reference sequence). Trimming cost V 4 bases and J 9 bases; bases outside gene matches: 10.